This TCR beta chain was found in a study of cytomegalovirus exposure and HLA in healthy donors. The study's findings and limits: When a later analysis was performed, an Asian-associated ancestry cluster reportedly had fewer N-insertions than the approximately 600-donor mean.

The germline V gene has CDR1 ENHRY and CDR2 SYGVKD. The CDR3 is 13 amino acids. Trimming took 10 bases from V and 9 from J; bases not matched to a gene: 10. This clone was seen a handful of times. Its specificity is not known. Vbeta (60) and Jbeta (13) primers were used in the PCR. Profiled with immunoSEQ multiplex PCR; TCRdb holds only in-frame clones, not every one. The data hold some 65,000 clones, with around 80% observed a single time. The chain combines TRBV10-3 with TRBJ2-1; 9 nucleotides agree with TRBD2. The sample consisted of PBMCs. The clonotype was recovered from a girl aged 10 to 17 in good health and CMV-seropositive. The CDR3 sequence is CATEKGSGGEQFF. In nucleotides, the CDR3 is TGTGCCACAGAGAAGGGTAGCGGGGGTGAGCAGTTCTTC.